This entry concerns a single T cell receptor beta chain. This table comes from immunoSEQ multiplex PCR, and its TCRdb copy is limited to in-frame clones, with some not included. The sample consists of roughly 40,000 clones, roughly 80% of them appearing once. The entry originates in a study of OX40 agonist ivuxolimab in advanced cancers. At the level of the study: The treatment was a fully human IgG2 OX40 agonist, ivuxolimab. Prior checkpoint blockade (anti-PD-1, anti-PD-L1 or anti-CTLA-4) was permitted; around 39% had it.

Sequencing used CD4+ or CD8+ T cells sorted from blood, obtained in a trial of the OX40 agonist ivuxolimab. The TCR originated in an adult with an advanced solid tumor such as melanoma, head and neck, liver or kidney cancer.

CDR3: CASFGRVLSEAFF. As DNA, the CDR3 is TGTGCCAGCTTCGGCAGGGTCCTGTCTGAAGCTTTCTTT. V is TRBV27 and J is TRBJ1-1; D perhaps matches TRBD1 (5 bases). This CDR3 region has 13 residues. Between the trimmed V and J ends, which lost 8 bases and 6 bases, there was a span of 16 bases. In germline, CDR1 is MNHEY, CDR2 SMNVEV (reference sequence).